One sample yielded the 4 T cell receptor beta chains listed below, sequenced in a study of radiation and T cells in renal cell carcinoma. The assay was immunoSEQ multiplex PCR, and TCRdb's table has in-frame clones only and misses some. The data show 65,000 to 80,000 clones, 80% to 90% seen once. Documented time point: blood 2 weeks post-SBRT. Documented treatment: 15 Gy SBRT to primary tumor, nephrectomy 4 weeks later. The input for sequencing was blood, taken from a patient whose treatment included radiotherapy and nephrectomy. Every receptor here comes from a woman aged 50 to 60 with renal cell carcinoma.

The chain recombines TRBV7-2 with TRBJ2-5; D is undetermined. Germline CDR1 and CDR2: SGHTA and FQGNSA. The V end was cut by 3 bases, the J end by 5 bases, with 10 bases between. This CDR3 comprises 13 residues. The CDR3 DNA follows: TGTGCCAGCAGCTTCCCCCCCGGGGAGACCCAGTACTTC. Amino acid sequence: CASSFPPGETQYF.

The chain couples TRBV7-3 to TRBJ2-7, with D tentatively TRBD1 (5 bases). The CDR3 consists of 14 residues. CDR1 is SGHTA, CDR2 FQGTGA, per germline. The V end lost 4 bases, the J end lost 1 base, and 11 bases lay between the germline ends. The DNA of the CDR3 is TGTGCCAGCAGCTGGGAAGGGGCGTCCTACGAGCAGTACTTC. This sequence encodes CASSWEGASYEQYF.

The CDR3 region is CASSSFIAGVNYGYTF. The CDR3, as DNA: TGCGCCAGCAGTTCTTTCATTGCGGGAGTCAACTATGGCTACACCTTC. The chain recombines TRBV5-1 with TRBJ1-2; D gene unclear. Germline lookup yields CDR1 SGHRS and CDR2 YFSETQ. The CDR3 extends over 16 amino acids. V was cut by 5 bases and J by 2 bases, with 19 bases left in between.

The chain has TRBV7-2 and TRBJ1-1; unclear D gene. This CDR3 is 14 amino acids long. Germline assignment: CDR1 SGHTA and CDR2 FQGNSA. Trimming shortened V by 8 bases and J by 8 bases, and 21 bases separated the two germline ends. CDR3 bases: TGTGCCAGCCCCATCAATGGTCTGGGAACAGAAGCTTTCTTT. Protein product: CASPINGLGTEAFF. The full variable domain, completed using reference TRBV7-2 and TRBJ1-1, is GAGVSQSPSNKVTEKGKDVELRCDPISGHTALYWYRQSLGQGLEFLIYFQGNSAPDKSGLPSDRFSAERTGGSVSTLTIQRTQQEDSAVYLCASPINGLGTEAFFGQGTRLTVV.